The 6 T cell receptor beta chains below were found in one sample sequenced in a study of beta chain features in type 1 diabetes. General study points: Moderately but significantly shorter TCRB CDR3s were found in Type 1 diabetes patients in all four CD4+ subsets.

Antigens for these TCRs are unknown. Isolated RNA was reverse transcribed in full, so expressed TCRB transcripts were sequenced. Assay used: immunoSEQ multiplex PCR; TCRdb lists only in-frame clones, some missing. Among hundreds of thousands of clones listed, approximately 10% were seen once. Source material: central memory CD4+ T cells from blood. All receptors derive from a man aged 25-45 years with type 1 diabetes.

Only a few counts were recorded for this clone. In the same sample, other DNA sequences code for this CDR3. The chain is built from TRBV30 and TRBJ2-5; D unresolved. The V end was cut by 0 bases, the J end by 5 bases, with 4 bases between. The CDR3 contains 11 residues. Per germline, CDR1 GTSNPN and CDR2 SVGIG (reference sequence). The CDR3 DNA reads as TGTGCCTGGAGTGTACCCGAGACCCAGTACTTC. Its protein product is CAWSVPETQYF.

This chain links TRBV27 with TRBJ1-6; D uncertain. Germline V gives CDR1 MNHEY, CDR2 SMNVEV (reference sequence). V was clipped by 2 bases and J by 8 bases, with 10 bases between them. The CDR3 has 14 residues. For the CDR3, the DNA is TGTGCCAGCAGTTTAGGACGGCCATATTCACCCCTCCACTTT. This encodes CASSLGRPYSPLHF.

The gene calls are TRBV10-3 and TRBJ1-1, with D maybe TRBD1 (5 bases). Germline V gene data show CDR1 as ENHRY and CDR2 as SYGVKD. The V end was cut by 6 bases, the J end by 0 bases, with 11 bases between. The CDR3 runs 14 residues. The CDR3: CAIRGTDMNTEAFF. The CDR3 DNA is TGTGCCATCAGAGGGACGGATATGAACACTGAAGCTTTCTTT.

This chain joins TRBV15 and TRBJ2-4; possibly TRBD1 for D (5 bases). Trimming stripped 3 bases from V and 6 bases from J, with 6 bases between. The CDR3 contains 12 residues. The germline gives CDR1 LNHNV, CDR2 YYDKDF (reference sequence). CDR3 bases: TGTGCCACCAGCAGGGACACAAACATTCAGTACTTC. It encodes CATSRDTNIQYF.

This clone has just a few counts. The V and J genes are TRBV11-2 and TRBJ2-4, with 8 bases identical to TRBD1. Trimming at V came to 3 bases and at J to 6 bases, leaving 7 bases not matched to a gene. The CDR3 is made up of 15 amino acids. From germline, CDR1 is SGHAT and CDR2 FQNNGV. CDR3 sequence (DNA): TGTGCCAGCAGCTTGAGACAGGGGAATATAAACATTCAGTACTTC. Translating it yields CASSLRQGNINIQYF.

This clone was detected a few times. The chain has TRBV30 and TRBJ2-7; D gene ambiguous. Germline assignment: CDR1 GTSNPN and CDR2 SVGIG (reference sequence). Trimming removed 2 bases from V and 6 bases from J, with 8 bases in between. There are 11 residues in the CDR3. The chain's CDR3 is CAWSPRTEQYF. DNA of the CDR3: TGTGCCTGGAGTCCGAGAACCGAGCAGTACTTC.